The T cell receptor (beta chain) described here comes from a study of T-cell reconstitution after alpha-beta-depleted transplantation in children. Broader study findings: In patients about two months after transplant, alpha-beta T cells reportedly arose from several hundred expanded graft clones. Diversity and T-cell counts at one year after transplant derived mostly from new T cells.

A TCRbeta library incorporating unique molecular identifiers was prepared. TCRdb called the PCR reads again in MiXCR, with one record for every CDR3 protein. The profile covers about 300,000 distinct CDR3 sequences, with roughly a tenth appearing a single time and less than 8% taken by the ten largest. The CDR3 consists of 15 residues. The table lists this clonotype with many counts. Antigen unknown. This TCR derives from a boy less than two years old with acute myeloid leukemia, due to receive a stem cell transplant. The input for sequencing was PBMCs, taken before TCRalphabeta/CD19-depleted stem cell transplant. The chain is built from TRBV21-1 and TRBJ2-7; TRBD1 is taken as the D call from the table, unchecked against the DNA. TRBV21-1 is a listed pseudogene. This CDR3 is CASSKGGTGNYEQYF. CDR3 nucleotides: TGTGCCAGCAGCAAAGGGGGGACAGGGAACTACGAGCAGTACTTC.